This paragraph reports one TCR beta chain. V trimming: 1 base; J trimming: 8 bases; junction bases outside the gene matches: 17. The CDR3 is made up of 18 amino acids. Germline assignment: CDR1 SGHTA and CDR2 FQGNSA. This specimen belongs to a study of blood T cell repertoires in COVID-19. Study-level information: From the United States, Italy and Spain came samples of acute and convalescent COVID-19.

Source study methods: Estimates of nucleated cell counts were drawn from the amplification of reference gene primers. Profiled with immunoSEQ multiplex PCR; TCRdb holds only in-frame clones, not every one. V, J and clone size derive from that table, while D and trimming were established from the DNA sequence. Of 65,000 to 95,000 clones in the sample, roughly three quarters were seen once. The sequencing input was peripheral blood. The chain is built from TRBV7-2 and TRBJ1-2; 9 bases map to TRBD1. The TCR sequence derives from a man aged 55-75 years with COVID-19, enrolled during active disease. CDR3 in amino acids: CASSLDFRGQGDGLGYTF. DNA of the CDR3: TGTGCCAGCAGCTTAGACTTTAGGGGACAGGGTGATGGTTTGGGCTACACCTTC.